The 21 T cell receptor beta chains below come from one sample, sequenced in a study of blood T cell repertoires in COVID-19. Sequencing used immunoSEQ multiplex PCR; TCRdb keeps in-frame clones, though not all of them. The profile shows 250,000 to 300,000 clones, 82% of them singletons. Material: peripheral blood. The receptors here all came from a woman under 30 with acute or convalescent COVID-19.

The DNA of the CDR3 is TGTGCCAGCAAAGTGGGCAATAGCAATCAGCCCCAGCATTTT. It encodes CASKVGNSNQPQHF. This chain connects TRBV2 to TRBJ1-5, with D unresolved. CDR1 and CDR2 from the germline V gene are SNHLY and FYNNEI. Trimming left V 7 bases short and J 0 bases short, with 10 bases between. The CDR3 sequence is 14 residues long.

V and J are TRBV5-1 and TRBJ2-3, with D possibly being TRBD1 (6 bases). From germline, CDR1 is SGHRS and CDR2 YFSETQ. V gave up 4 bases and J gave up 1 base, with 10 bases separating them. The CDR3 totals 14 residues. The CDR3 DNA sequence: TGCGCCAGCAGCGGACAGCCTGGCACAGATACGCAGTATTTT. It is translated as CASSGQPGTDTQYF.

The chain recombines TRBV9 with TRBJ2-7, with D perhaps TRBD2 (6 bases). Trimming shortened V by 5 bases and J by 3 bases, and 18 bases separated the two germline ends. CDR3 length: 15 amino acids. Germline V lookup: CDR1 SGDLS, CDR2 YYNGEE. The CDR3 sequence: CASSPSASAYYEQYF. The CDR3 region has the DNA TGTGCCAGCAGTCCATCGGCTAGCGCGTACTACGAGCAGTACTTC.

The chain recombines TRBV19 with TRBJ1-1, with TRBD1 as a possible D gene (5 bases). Trimming removed 1 base at V and 6 bases at J, with 12 bases between. This CDR3 region has 14 residues. Germline V CDR1 and CDR2: LNHDA, SQIVND (reference sequence). For the CDR3, the DNA is TGTGCCAGTAGTATAGCGACAGTAAGTTCTGAAGCTTTCTTT. Translating gives CASSIATVSSEAFF.

V is TRBV9 and J is TRBJ2-7, with D tentatively TRBD2 (5 bases). Germline values: CDR1 SGDLS, CDR2 YYNGEE. V lost 5 bases, J lost 2 bases, and 14 bases lay in between. The CDR3 runs to 14 residues. DNA of the CDR3: TGTGCCAGCAGTTTGGGTCTAGCAACCTACGAGCAGTACTTC. Amino acids: CASSLGLATYEQYF. Complete variable domain (other parts from reference TRBV9 and TRBJ2-7): DSGVTQTPKHLITATGQRVTLRCSPRSGDLSVYWYQQSLDQGLQFLIQYYNGEERAKGNILERFSAQQFPDLHSELNLSSLELGDSALYFCASSLGLATYEQYFGPGTRLTVT.

The rearrangement joins TRBV27 to TRBJ2-1, with 12 positions matching TRBD2. The germline CDR1 and CDR2 sequences are MNHEY and SMNVEV (reference sequence). This CDR3 region has 16 residues. After removal of 2 bases from V and 8 bases from J, the junction contained 7 bases not matched to a gene. Written as DNA, the CDR3 is TGTGCCAGCAGTTTACGGGCTAGCGGGAGGGTTGATGAGCAGTTCTTC. The encoded protein is CASSLRASGRVDEQFF.

The CDR3: CASSEAQKTSLHEQFF. CDR3 DNA sequence: TGTGCCAGCAGTGAAGCCCAAAAGACTAGCTTGCATGAGCAGTTCTTC. The gene calls are TRBV2 and TRBJ2-1; 7 bases are shared with TRBD2. The CDR3 extends over 16 amino acids. Losses at the gene ends were 0 bases for V and 8 bases for J; bases not matched to a gene: 10. Germline CDR1 and CDR2: SNHLY and FYNNEI.

Here the CDR3 reads CASSLFLNTEAFF. The DNA for the CDR3 is TGTGCCAGCAGCTTGTTCCTAAACACTGAAGCTTTCTTT. J is TRBJ1-1 and V is TRBV7-8; D uncertain. The CDR3 is made up of 13 amino acids. V lost 3 bases and J 2 bases, leaving 7 bases between the germline ends. Germline lookup yields CDR1 SGHVS and CDR2 FQNEAQ.

The chain employs TRBV6-2 or TRBV6-3 and TRBJ2-1; D is perhaps TRBD1 (5 bases). The V gene's germline CDR1 is MNHEY and CDR2 SVGEGT. The CDR3 covers 12 residues. Trimming removed 6 bases from V and 10 bases from J, with 13 bases in between. The CDR3 loop reads CASSGFSGEQFF. DNA of the CDR3: TGTGCCAGCAGCGGATTCTCAGGGGAGCAGTTCTTC.

The V call is TRBV6-4, the J call TRBJ2-7, with 9 bases fitting TRBD1. This CDR3 has 14 residues. Per germline, CDR1 MRHNA and CDR2 SNTAGT. Trimming cost V 3 bases and J 6 bases; bases outside gene matches: 6. The CDR3 loop reads CASSDQTGGGEQYF. The CDR3 DNA is TGTGCCAGCAGTGATCAGACAGGGGGAGGCGAGCAGTACTTC.

This clone came up a few times. This chain joins TRBV19 and TRBJ1-2, with 8 bases fitting TRBD1. Germline V gives CDR1 LNHDA, CDR2 SQIVND (reference sequence). This CDR3 spans 14 amino acids. V shed 5 bases, J shed 4 bases, and the junction held 6 bases outside the gene matches. The DNA for the CDR3 is TGTGCCAGTAGTGCGACAGGGGCGGCCTATGGCTACACCTTC. Its protein product is CASSATGAAYGYTF.

The V gene is TRBV14, the J gene TRBJ2-7; D possibly corresponds to TRBD1 (6 bases). This CDR3 contains 16 residues. The V and J ends lost 2 bases and 0 bases respectively, with 14 bases between them. Germline CDR1 reads SGHDN; CDR2 reads FVKESK. The CDR3 sequence: CASSQYTGRSSYEQYF. CDR3 nucleotide sequence: TGTGCCAGCAGCCAATACACAGGGAGAAGCTCCTACGAGCAGTACTTC.

The chain links TRBV7-2 to TRBJ2-1; 8 nucleotides agree with TRBD2. The CDR3 extends over 16 amino acids. The germline CDR1 and CDR2 sequences are SGHTA and FQGNSA. J was trimmed by 10 bases and V by 1 base; bases with no gene match: 12. CDR3 sequence reads: CASSLGLGAGEGEQFF. CDR3 DNA sequence: TGTGCCAGCAGCTTAGGTCTAGGAGCGGGAGAGGGGGAGCAGTTCTTC.

J is TRBJ2-7 and V is TRBV27, with 10 bases lining up with TRBD2. The trim removed 5 bases at V and 0 bases at J, leaving 7 bases unmatched. The CDR3 extends over 16 amino acids. In germline, CDR1 is MNHEY, CDR2 SMNVEV (reference sequence). The CDR3: CASSPLAGGGSYEQYF. DNA of the CDR3: TGTGCCAGCAGTCCTTTAGCGGGAGGCGGCTCCTACGAGCAGTACTTC.

The chain combines TRBV7-9 with TRBJ2-6; TRBD2 matches at 9 bases. The germline CDR1 and CDR2 sequences are SEHNR and FQNEAQ (reference sequence). V trimming: 1 base; J trimming: 2 bases; junction bases outside the gene matches: 6. This CDR3 has 18 amino acids. The CDR3 bases are TGTGCCAGCAGCTTAGATGCAGCGGGAGGAACTGGGGCCAACGTCCTGACTTTC. Protein sequence: CASSLDAAGGTGANVLTF. The full variable domain, its missing parts supplied by reference TRBV7-9 and TRBJ2-6, is DTGVSQNPRHKITKRGQNVTFRCDPISEHNRLYWYRQTLGQGPEFLTYFQNEAQLEKSRLLSDRFSAERPKGSFSTLEIQRTEQGDSAMYLCASSLDAAGGTGANVLTFGAGSRLTVL.

This clone was recorded only once. The chain couples TRBV6-1 to TRBJ2-3; TRBD2 matches 7 bases. The ends lost 4 bases at V and 0 bases at J; junction bases unmatched: 19. The CDR3 length is 20 residues. Looked up from germline, CDR1 is MNHNS and CDR2 is SASEGT. For the CDR3, the DNA is TGTGCCAGCAGTGCTTGGGTAGCAGGGACTAAGGATTCTAGCACAGATACGCAGTATTTT. This sequence encodes CASSAWVAGTKDSSTDTQYF.

The V and J genes are TRBV7-6 and TRBJ2-7; 12 bases match TRBD2. Germline CDR1 reads SGHVS; CDR2 reads FNYEAQ. The CDR3 consists of 16 residues. V lost 5 bases to trimming and J lost 3 bases; unmatched junction nucleotides: 8. CDR3 DNA: TGTGCCAGCAGCCCCCTAGCGGGAGGGCCTATCTACGAGCAGTACTTC. Amino acids: CASSPLAGGPIYEQYF.

This clone showed up just a few times. CDR3: CASSIGTGTVFSYEQYF. The CDR3 DNA follows: TGTGCCAGTAGTATTGGAACCGGGACAGTTTTCTCCTACGAGCAGTACTTC. This chain connects TRBV19 to TRBJ2-7, with TRBD1 matching over 7 bases. With 3 bases clipped from V and 0 bases from J, the junction kept 11 bases outside the gene matches. Germline V CDR1 and CDR2: LNHDA, SQIVND (reference sequence). The CDR3 length is 17 residues. Variable domain in full (rest from reference TRBV19 and TRBJ2-7): DGGITQSPKYLFRKEGQNVTLSCEQNLNHDAMYWYRQDPGQGLRLIYYSQIVNDFQKGDIAEGYSVSREKKESFPLTVTSAQKNPTAFYLCASSIGTGTVFSYEQYFGPGTRLTVT.

The V call is TRBV6-5, the J call TRBJ2-1, with D perhaps matching TRBD2 (7 bases). V lost 6 bases, J lost 5 bases, and 11 bases lay in between. Germline V lookup: CDR1 MNHEY, CDR2 SVGAGI. The CDR3 spans 13 residues. The CDR3 is CASSGGQHNEQFF. In nucleotides, the CDR3 is TGTGCCAGCAGCGGGGGGCAGCACAATGAGCAGTTCTTC.

The chain couples TRBV6-1 to TRBJ1-6; 12 bases map to TRBD1. J lost 10 bases, V lost 4 bases, and 8 bases had no gene match. The CDR3 is made up of 16 amino acids. The germline CDR1 and CDR2 sequences are MNHNS and SASEGT. The chain's CDR3 is CASSGSGTGGNSPLHF. CDR3 DNA sequence: TGTGCCAGCAGTGGTTCCGGGACAGGGGGCAACTCACCCCTCCACTTT.

J is TRBJ2-5 and V is TRBV25-1, with 8 bases that match TRBD1. CDR1 is MGHDK and CDR2 is SYGVNS in the germline V gene. The CDR3 loop spans 16 amino acids. V was clipped by 3 bases and J by 5 bases; unmatched bases: 11. CDR3 coding DNA: TGTGCCAGCAGTGATCCGGGCAGGGGGCTGATGGAGACCCAGTACTTC. It codes for CASSDPGRGLMETQYF. Combining the CDR3 with reference TRBV25-1 and TRBJ2-5 gives the whole variable domain EADIYQTPRYLVIGTGKKITLECSQTMGHDKMYWYQQDPGMELHLIHYSYGVNSTEKGDLSSESTVSRIRTEHFPLTLESARPSHTSQYLCASSDPGRGLMETQYFGPGTRLLVL.